These 15 T cell receptor beta chains came from one sample sequenced in a study of cytomegalovirus exposure and HLA in healthy donors. The PCR had 60 Vbeta and 13 Jbeta primers. Using immunoSEQ multiplex PCR, the repertoire was profiled, and TCRdb retains in-frame clones only, with some absent. This table has around 120,000 clones, 74% appearing once. What was sequenced was PBMCs. Every receptor here comes from a woman aged 50 to 65 in good health and CMV-seropositive.

This clone is a singleton in its sample. The chain joins TRBV7-2 to TRBJ2-1; 12 bases line up with TRBD2. The CDR3 loop spans 15 amino acids. CDR1 SGHTA and CDR2 FQGNSA come from the germline V gene. V dropped 10 bases and J dropped 8; count of bases not matched to a gene: 12. CDR3 residues: CAISLAGGVGDEQFF. The CDR3, as DNA: TGTGCCATCTCACTAGCGGGGGGCGTCGGCGATGAGCAGTTCTTC.

Only a few counts were recorded for this clone. The rearrangement links TRBV25-1 to TRBJ2-3; the D gene is possibly TRBD2 (6 bases). The CDR3 loop spans 15 amino acids. V dropped 1 base and J dropped 4 bases, with 12 bases sitting between them. The germline V gene has CDR1 MGHDK and CDR2 SYGVNS. The CDR3 DNA is TGTGCCAGCAGTGAATTAGATTCGGGGGCAGATACGCAGTATTTT. Its translation: CASSELDSGADTQYF. The complete variable domain, with remaining parts taken from reference TRBV25-1 and TRBJ2-3, reads EADIYQTPRYLVIGTGKKITLECSQTMGHDKMYWYQQDPGMELHLIHYSYGVNSTEKGDLSSESTVSRIRTEHFPLTLESARPSHTSQYLCASSELDSGADTQYFGPGTRLTVL.

This clone was counted only a few times. The sample carries other DNA sequences with the same CDR3. The V call is TRBV7-2, the J call TRBJ1-1; possible D gene TRBD1, 5 bases. Looked up from germline, CDR1 is SGHTA and CDR2 is FQGNSA. The CDR3 extends over 14 amino acids. Trimming removed 1 base from V and 2 bases from J, with 8 bases in between. CDR3 sequence: CASSLGQQNTEAFF. Here the CDR3 DNA reads TGTGCCAGCAGCTTAGGACAGCAAAACACTGAAGCTTTCTTT.

The chain carries TRBV7-8 and TRBJ2-2, with TRBD2 matching over 11 bases. The V gene end was trimmed by 3 bases and the J gene end by 6 bases; junction bases not matched to a gene: 9. This CDR3 is 17 amino acids long. Germline V gene data show CDR1 as SGHVS and CDR2 as FQNEAQ. CDR3 protein: CASSFSIAGGGSGELFF. The CDR3 DNA reads TGTGCCAGCAGCTTTTCTATAGCGGGAGGGGGGTCCGGGGAGCTGTTTTTT. Based on the CDR3 plus reference TRBV7-8 and TRBJ2-2, the full variable domain is GAGVSQSPRYKVAKRGQDVALRCDPISGHVSLFWYQQALGQGPEFLTYFQNEAQLDKSGLPSDRFFAERPEGSVSTLKIQRTQQEDSAVYLCASSFSIAGGGSGELFFGEGSRLTVL.

This clone was seen only a few times. J is TRBJ1-5 and V is TRBV6-5; 7 bases match TRBD1. Losses at the gene ends were 6 bases for V and 10 bases for J; bases not matched to a gene: 12. CDR3 length: 14 amino acids. Germline V lookup: CDR1 MNHEY, CDR2 SVGAGI. The CDR3 protein is CASSRGTPKAPQHF. The CDR3 DNA reads as TGTGCCAGCAGCAGGGGGACCCCTAAAGCCCCCCAGCATTTT.

The chain has TRBV6-1 and TRBJ2-3; D gene uncertain. Germline CDR1 MNHNS, CDR2 SASEGT. This CDR3 region has 12 residues. V was cut by 6 bases and J by 3 bases, with 7 bases left in between. CDR3 sequence (DNA): TGTGCCAGCAGCGAGCCGACAGATACGCAGTATTTT. It is translated as CASSEPTDTQYF.

The chain uses TRBV29-1 and TRBJ2-1, with TRBD2 identical over 10 bases. From germline, CDR1 is SQVTM and CDR2 ANQGSEA. CDR3 length: 13 amino acids. V lost 4 bases to trimming and J lost 9 bases; unmatched junction nucleotides: 6. The CDR3 region is CSVVLAGPTEQFF. In DNA, the CDR3 is TGCAGCGTTGTACTAGCGGGGCCCACTGAGCAGTTCTTC.

Details on this clone: The sample contains more than one DNA sequence encoding this CDR3. The V gene is TRBV4-1, the J gene TRBJ1-2, with a weak D call TRBD1 (5 bases). The germline V and J ends were trimmed by 1 base and 4 bases, with 7 bases remaining between them. The CDR3 has 13 amino acids. CDR1 and CDR2 from the germline V gene are MGHRA and YSYEKL. CDR3 coding DNA: TGCGCCAGCAGCCAAGGGCAGGGCTATGGCTACACCTTC. Translation: CASSQGQGYGYTF.

The chain links TRBV28 to TRBJ2-1; 8 nucleotides align to TRBD2. This CDR3 has 16 residues. The junction had 12 bases not matched to a gene; V was cut back by 6 bases and J by 5 bases. Germline values: CDR1 MDHEN, CDR2 SYDVKM. In DNA, the CDR3 is TGTGCCAGCAGCCCCGCATCGGGAGGGCCTAACAATGAGCAGTTCTTC. This sequence encodes CASSPASGGPNNEQFF.

The rearrangement uses TRBV2 and TRBJ1-5; possible D gene TRBD1, 5 bases. V lost 6 bases and J lost 6, with 9 bases in between. Germline values: CDR1 SNHLY, CDR2 FYNNEI. CDR3 length equals 12 residues. This CDR3 reads CASRGVGQPQHF. CDR3 nucleotides: TGTGCCAGCAGAGGGGTGGGTCAGCCCCAGCATTTT.

The rearrangement uses TRBV30 and TRBJ1-2; D call uncertain. This CDR3 comprises 13 residues. Germline loops: CDR1 GTSNPN, CDR2 SVGIG (reference sequence). V lost 0 bases, J lost 8 bases, and 13 bases lay in between. The CDR3 DNA reads TGTGCCTGGAGTGTCGGGGAAATCGGGGGCTACACCTTC. The encoded protein is CAWSVGEIGGYTF.

This clone was detected only a few times. The chain couples TRBV7-2 to TRBJ2-3; no clear D gene. The CDR3 has 14 residues. The V and J ends lost 1 base and 1 base respectively, with 6 bases between them. Germline CDR1 reads SGHTA; CDR2 reads FQGNSA. CDR3 residues: CASSLGLGTDTQYF. The CDR3 nucleotides read TGTGCCAGCAGCTTAGGGCTGGGCACAGATACGCAGTATTTT. Using reference TRBV7-2 and TRBJ2-3 for the parts outside the CDR3, the full variable domain is GAGVSQSPSNKVTEKGKDVELRCDPISGHTALYWYRQSLGQGLEFLIYFQGNSAPDKSGLPSDRFSAERTGGSVSTLTIQRTQQEDSAVYLCASSLGLGTDTQYFGPGTRLTVL.

The V and J genes are TRBV5-4 and TRBJ1-2; 9 bases line up with TRBD1. This CDR3 is 16 amino acids long. V shed 4 bases and J 4 bases; nucleotides not matched to a gene: 11. The germline V gene has CDR1 SGHNT and CDR2 YYREEE (reference sequence). The DNA of the CDR3 is TGTGCCAGCAGCAGCTCGGACAGGGGCCCCATCTATGGCTACACCTTC. It translates to CASSSSDRGPIYGYTF.

This clone was detected only a few times. The chain carries TRBV6-5 and TRBJ1-2; the match to TRBD1 covers 8 bases. CDR1 is MNHEY, CDR2 SVGAGI, per germline. V dropped 6 bases and J dropped 8; count of bases not matched to a gene: 11. The CDR3 sequence is 14 residues long. Here the CDR3 reads CASRLAGGAGGYTF. CDR3 coding DNA: TGTGCCAGCAGGCTCGCAGGGGGCGCTGGGGGCTACACCTTC.

The chain joins TRBV4-3 to TRBJ1-1; 12 nucleotides line up with TRBD1. The J segment lost 6 bases and the V segment lost 3 bases, leaving 8 bases of the junction unmatched. The length of the CDR3 is 16 residues. In germline, CDR1 is LGHNA, CDR2 YSLEER. CDR3 DNA: TGCGCCAGCAGCCAGGAGACCGGGACAGGGGGCCCTGAAGCTTTCTTT. Protein sequence: CASSQETGTGGPEAFF.